These 30 T cell receptor beta chains originate from one sample sequenced in a study of STAT5B mutations in CD4+ large granular lymphocyte leukemia. Here immunoSEQ multiplex PCR was the method, and the copy in TCRdb shows in-frame clones only, minus some. Here the sample spans 25,000 to 35,000 clones, around two thirds being singletons. Sequences were obtained from CD4+ T cells from blood buffy coats. These TCRs come from a human donor in good health.

The chain carries TRBV2 and TRBJ1-4; D gene unclear. This CDR3 is 14 amino acids long. The germline V gene has CDR1 SNHLY and CDR2 FYNNEI. V was pared by 6 bases and J by 8 bases, with 16 bases between. CDR3 in amino acids: CASRGTRGEEKLFF. CDR3 DNA: TGTGCCAGCAGGGGAACCCGCGGGGAAGAAAAACTGTTTTTT.

This sequence joins TRBV7-2 and TRBJ1-3; 10 bases align to TRBD1. The CDR3 contains 19 residues. Germline lookup yields CDR1 SGHTA and CDR2 FQGNSA. Germline trimming cut 5 bases from V and 0 bases from J; bases unmatched to any gene: 13. The DNA of the CDR3 is TGTGCCAGCAGCGGGGGGGACAGGGGAACCCCAAGCTCTGGAAACACCATATATTTT. It is translated as CASSGGDRGTPSSGNTIYF.

V and J are TRBV19 and TRBJ1-2; 7 bases are a match to TRBD1. Per germline, CDR1 LNHDA and CDR2 SQIVND (reference sequence). V shed 9 bases, J shed 6 bases, and the junction held 13 bases outside the gene matches. The CDR3 covers 14 residues. The CDR3 sequence is CASHTQGGLDGYTF. For the CDR3, the DNA is TGTGCCAGCCACACGCAAGGGGGCCTCGATGGCTACACCTTC.

This sequence joins TRBV9 and TRBJ2-4; perhaps D is TRBD1 or TRBD2 (5 bases each). The CDR3 is 16 amino acids. Trimming removed 0 bases from V and 7 bases from J, with 17 bases in between. CDR1 and CDR2 from the germline V gene are SGDLS and YYNGEE. CDR3 bases: TGTGCCAGCAGCGTAGCCGATTGGGGGATCGGTAACATTCAGTACTTC. Translation: CASSVADWGIGNIQYF.

The chain carries TRBV28 and TRBJ2-2; D is possibly TRBD1 (6 bases). With 6 bases removed from V and 2 bases from J, the gap between germline ends came to 22 bases. The germline V gene has CDR1 MDHEN and CDR2 SYDVKM. The CDR3 has 18 amino acids. CDR3 bases: TGTGCCAGCAGGGAAATAACAGGGTATGCTCCTAACACCGGGGAGCTGTTTTTT. This sequence encodes CASREITGYAPNTGELFF. The whole variable domain, remainder taken from reference TRBV28 and TRBJ2-2, is DVKVTQSSRYLVKRTGEKVFLECVQDMDHENMFWYRQDPGLGLRLIYFSYDVKMKEKGDIPEGYSVSREKKERFSLILESASTNQTSMYLCASREITGYAPNTGELFFGEGSRLTVL.

The chain's CDR3 is CASSPKTGTGANVLTF. The CDR3 DNA is TGTGCCAGCTCACCTAAGACAGGGACTGGGGCCAACGTCCTGACTTTC. The chain combines TRBV18 with TRBJ2-6, with TRBD1 identical over 7 bases. V gave up 3 bases and J gave up 2 bases; unmatched junction bases: 4. The length of the CDR3 is 16 residues. Germline CDR1 and CDR2: KGHSH and LQKENI. The full variable domain, its missing parts supplied by reference TRBV18 and TRBJ2-6, is NAGVMQNPRHLVRRRGQEARLRCSPMKGHSHVYWYRQLPEEGLKFMVYLQKENIIDESGMPKERFSAEFPKEGPSILRIQQVVRGDSAAYFCASSPKTGTGANVLTFGAGSRLTVL.

This chain uses TRBV7-8 with TRBJ1-1, with D uncertain. The CDR3 contains 14 residues. V lost 4 bases and J lost 3, with 12 bases in between. Germline values: CDR1 SGHVS, CDR2 FQNEAQ. CDR3 loop: CASSSRVAYTEAFF. DNA for the CDR3: TGTGCCAGCAGCTCTAGAGTGGCGTACACTGAAGCTTTCTTT.

This chain links TRBV6-5 with TRBJ2-1; 15 bases are a match to TRBD2. Germline V gene lookup returns CDR1 MNHEY and CDR2 SVGAGI. The CDR3 runs to 15 residues. Trimming took 5 bases from V and 7 from J; bases not matched to a gene: 3. The CDR3 sequence is CASSRGTSGGNEQFF. Written as DNA, the CDR3 is TGTGCCAGCAGTAGGGGGACTAGCGGGGGGAATGAGCAGTTCTTC.

This clone was seen more than once but under ten times. The rearrangement joins TRBV29-1 to TRBJ1-5, with 7 bases identical to TRBD1. V gave up 6 bases and J gave up 6 bases; unmatched junction bases: 8. Germline V gives CDR1 SQVTM, CDR2 ANQGSEA. The CDR3 loop spans 13 amino acids. The CDR3 DNA reads as TGCAGCGTGAGACAGGGCCAGGGTCAGCCCCAGCATTTT. Translation gives CSVRQGQGQPQHF.

This clone appeared a few times. The V and J genes are TRBV7-9 and TRBJ2-1; 9 positions match TRBD1. This CDR3 has 15 amino acids. CDR1 and CDR2 (germline): SEHNR, FQNEAQ (reference sequence). Unmatched junction bases numbered 11, after V lost 7 bases and J lost 7 bases. Here the CDR3 DNA reads TGTGCCAGCACCCTTAGACAGGGGGTAGCAAATGAGCAGTTCTTC. Translating gives CASTLRQGVANEQFF.

This clone is labeled medium-sized. The V call is TRBV18, the J call TRBJ1-2; D gene uncertain. V shed 5 bases and J shed 3 bases, with 16 bases lying between them. The germline V gene has CDR1 KGHSH and CDR2 LQKENI. The length of the CDR3 is 15 residues. The DNA of the CDR3 is TGTGCCAGCTCATCCTCGGGCAGCGAGCACTATGGCTACACCTTC. It codes for CASSSSGSEHYGYTF. The whole variable domain, filled in from reference TRBV18 and TRBJ1-2, reads NAGVMQNPRHLVRRRGQEARLRCSPMKGHSHVYWYRQLPEEGLKFMVYLQKENIIDESGMPKERFSAEFPKEGPSILRIQQVVRGDSAAYFCASSSSGSEHYGYTFGSGTRLTVV.

This clone was seen more than once but under ten times. The chain uses TRBV27 and TRBJ1-2; tentative D call: TRBD1 (6 bases). V lost 2 bases and J lost 4, with 17 bases in between. This CDR3 comprises 16 residues. Per germline, CDR1 MNHEY and CDR2 SMNVEV (reference sequence). The CDR3 DNA is TGTGCCAGCAGTTTAGCTGGGGGCGCTTGGGGCTATGGCTACACCTTC. Protein sequence: CASSLAGGAWGYGYTF.

The CDR3 reads CASSGQGGPGELFF. The CDR3 DNA reads TGTGCCAGCAGTGGCCAGGGCGGCCCCGGGGAGCTGTTTTTT. The chain links TRBV6-4 to TRBJ2-2, with D tentatively TRBD1 (5 bases). Germline loops: CDR1 MRHNA, CDR2 SNTAGT. The CDR3 is made up of 14 amino acids. V was cut by 4 bases and J by 6 bases, with 12 bases left in between.

The chain couples TRBV27 to TRBJ2-2; 8 bases align to TRBD2. The CDR3 consists of 15 residues. From germline, CDR1 is MNHEY and CDR2 SMNVEV (reference sequence). Trimming cost V 4 bases and J 0 bases; bases outside gene matches: 1. The CDR3 DNA is TGTGCCAGCAGTTCGGGGGGGACGAACACCGGGGAGCTGTTTTTT. This translates into CASSSGGTNTGELFF.

The chain employs TRBV19 and TRBJ2-1, with 11 bases matching TRBD1. The CDR3 has 17 residues. With 5 bases clipped from V and 3 bases from J, the junction kept 9 bases outside the gene matches. Germline CDR1 is LNHDA and CDR2 is SQIVND (reference sequence). The CDR3 here is CASSGEDRGLYYNEQFF. In nucleotides, the CDR3 is TGTGCCAGTAGTGGGGAGGACAGGGGGCTTTACTACAATGAGCAGTTCTTC.

The V and J genes are TRBV15 and TRBJ2-5; D unclear. Trimming stripped 5 bases from V and 5 bases from J, with 9 bases between. The germline V gene encodes CDR1 LNHNV and CDR2 YYDKDF (reference sequence). This CDR3 contains 12 residues. For the CDR3, the DNA is TGTGCCACCAGCTCTGGGTGGGAGACCCAGTACTTC. Encoded protein: CATSSGWETQYF.

The V gene is TRBV6-6, the J gene TRBJ1-2; perhaps TRBD1 as D (5 bases). In germline, CDR1 is MNHNY, CDR2 SVGAGI (reference sequence). V was shortened by 2 bases and J by 3 bases, with 13 bases between the two germline ends. This CDR3 has 15 residues. CDR3 coding DNA: TGTGCCAGCAGTTACGGGGCCAGGGTTGACTATGGCTACACCTTC. It is translated as CASSYGARVDYGYTF.

This sequence joins TRBV4-1 and TRBJ1-5; tentatively, D is TRBD1 (6 bases). The CDR3 is 15 amino acids. Per germline, CDR1 MGHRA and CDR2 YSYEKL. V lost 4 bases, J lost 3 bases, and 13 bases lay in between. The CDR3 nucleotides are TGCGCCAGCAGCCCCGAAGGGACACACAATCAGCCCCAGCATTTT. Amino acids: CASSPEGTHNQPQHF.

The chain is built from TRBV25-1 and TRBJ1-2; tentative D call: TRBD1 (5 bases). Germline lookup yields CDR1 MGHDK and CDR2 SYGVNS. This CDR3 is 12 amino acids long. With 1 base removed from V and 6 bases from J, the gap between germline ends came to 6 bases. The CDR3 nucleotides are TGTGCCAGCAGTGAATGGGGCGATGGCTACACCTTC. It yields the protein CASSEWGDGYTF.

This rearrangement joins TRBV6-1 to TRBJ2-1, with 11 bases fitting TRBD2. CDR1 and CDR2 (germline): MNHNS, SASEGT. The CDR3 extends over 15 amino acids. The V and J ends lost 3 bases and 2 bases, in that order; junction bases with no gene match: 0. This CDR3 reads CASSDSGGAYNEQFF. CDR3 nucleotide sequence: TGTGCCAGCAGTGATAGCGGGGGGGCCTACAATGAGCAGTTCTTC.

The chain is built from TRBV30 and TRBJ1-1; D is uncertain. Germline V gene data show CDR1 as GTSNPN and CDR2 as SVGIG (reference sequence). V was trimmed by 0 bases and J by 1 base, leaving 12 bases between them. The CDR3 is made up of 15 amino acids. As DNA, the CDR3 is TGTGCCTGGAGTGTATCGGTGTACGGGAACACTGAAGCTTTCTTT. Amino acids: CAWSVSVYGNTEAFF.

This clone was seen only a few times. The CDR3: CAWGDRGRGVQPQHF. CDR3 in DNA: TGTGCCTGGGGCGACCGGGGCAGGGGGGTTCAGCCCCAGCATTTT. The V call is TRBV30, the J call TRBJ1-5, with 7 nucleotides matching TRBD1. V lost 5 bases, J lost 6 bases, and 13 bases stayed unmatched. Germline V gene lookup returns CDR1 GTSNPN and CDR2 SVGIG (reference sequence). The CDR3 runs 15 residues.

This chain joins TRBV7-8 and TRBJ1-1; D possibly corresponds to TRBD1 (5 bases). The CDR3 is 18 amino acids. Trimming left V 4 bases short and J 0 bases short, with 21 bases between. The germline V gene encodes CDR1 SGHVS and CDR2 FQNEAQ. The CDR3 sequence: CASSSSTGTGTLNTEAFF. The CDR3 DNA sequence: TGTGCCAGCAGCTCTTCTACCGGGACGGGAACTCTGAACACTGAAGCTTTCTTT.

This chain joins TRBV5-5 and TRBJ2-3; D is uncertain. Looked up from germline, CDR1 is SGHKS and CDR2 is YYEKEE (reference sequence). Trimming took off 3 bases at V and 0 bases at J, with 5 bases between the two ends. This CDR3 is 13 amino acids long. The CDR3 DNA reads as TGTGCCAGCAGCTCTCTTAGCACAGATACGCAGTATTTT. The encoded protein is CASSSLSTDTQYF. The entire variable domain, with the rest obtained from reference TRBV5-5 and TRBJ2-3, is as follows: DAGVTQSPTHLIKTRGQQVTLRCSPISGHKSVSWYQQVLGQGPQFIFQYYEKEERGRGNFPDRFSARQFPNYSSELNVNALLLGDSALYLCASSSLSTDTQYFGPGTRLTVL.

V and J are TRBV5-1 and TRBJ2-7; 7 nucleotides align to TRBD2. The germline V gene encodes CDR1 SGHRS and CDR2 YFSETQ. V dropped 5 bases and J dropped 4; count of bases not matched to a gene: 12. The CDR3 contains 15 residues. The CDR3 sequence is CASRQGRAGDYEQYF. Here the CDR3 DNA reads TGCGCCAGCAGGCAGGGCAGGGCGGGGGATTACGAGCAGTACTTC.

On this clone: The junction shows a germline mismatch at one end, possibly a read error. The genes are TRBV6-5 and TRBJ1-1; unclear D gene. The CDR3 contains 14 residues. The V gene's germline CDR1 is MNHEY and CDR2 SVGAGI. CDR3 nucleotide sequence: TGTGCCAGTTCCCGAGGGAATATGAACACTGAAGCTTCCTTT. Encoded protein: CASSRGNMNTEASF.

The J gene is TRBJ1-4, the V gene TRBV28; D possibly corresponds to TRBD1 (6 bases). The CDR3 contains 16 residues. V lost 2 bases and J lost 8, with 18 bases in between. Germline V gene lookup returns CDR1 MDHEN and CDR2 SYDVKM. The CDR3 sequence: CASSLLSRGVGEKLFF. DNA of the CDR3: TGTGCCAGCAGTTTACTCTCCAGGGGAGTAGGGGAAAAACTGTTTTTT.

The chain links TRBV30 to TRBJ1-1, with D tentatively TRBD1 (6 bases). V was pared by 3 bases and J by 5 bases, with 13 bases between. Looked up from germline, CDR1 is GTSNPN and CDR2 is SVGIG (reference sequence). The CDR3 sequence is 13 residues long. The CDR3 sequence is CAWSPGQRTEAFF. As DNA, the CDR3 is TGTGCCTGGAGCCCCGGACAGAGGACTGAAGCTTTCTTT. The variable domain in full, with the rest retrieved from reference TRBV30 and TRBJ1-1, is SQTIHQWPATLVQPVGSPLSLECTVEGTSNPNLYWYRQAAGRGLQLLFYSVGIGQISSEVPQNLSASRPQDRQFILSSKKLLLSDSGFYLCAWSPGQRTEAFFGQGTRLTVV.

This chain uses TRBV25-1 with TRBJ2-2; TRBD1 is a possible D gene (5 bases). Germline-derived CDR1 and CDR2 are MGHDK and SYGVNS. The V and J ends lost 2 bases and 1 base respectively, with 8 bases between them. CDR3 length: 15 residues. The CDR3 loop is CASSEPQGNTGELFF. CDR3 bases: TGTGCCAGCAGTGAACCCCAGGGGAACACCGGGGAGCTGTTTTTT. Full variable domain (outside the CDR3, taken from reference TRBV25-1 and TRBJ2-2): EADIYQTPRYLVIGTGKKITLECSQTMGHDKMYWYQQDPGMELHLIHYSYGVNSTEKGDLSSESTVSRIRTEHFPLTLESARPSHTSQYLCASSEPQGNTGELFFGEGSRLTVL.

This clone was seen once. The chain joins TRBV27 to TRBJ2-5; D gene uncertain. With 2 bases removed from V and 5 bases from J, the gap between germline ends came to 12 bases. This CDR3 spans 14 amino acids. CDR1 and CDR2 from the germline V gene are MNHEY and SMNVEV (reference sequence). The CDR3, as DNA: TGTGCCAGCAGTTTAAATGGGCAGGCGGAGACCCAGTACTTC. It yields the protein CASSLNGQAETQYF.